What follows are 27 T cell receptor beta chains derived from one specimen sequenced in a study of cytomegalovirus exposure and HLA in healthy donors. 13 Jbeta primers and 60 Vbeta primers were used for the PCR. The assay was immunoSEQ multiplex PCR, and TCRdb's table has in-frame clones only and misses some. Of some 85,000 clones in the sample, 76% were seen once. Material: PBMCs. The source of these receptors is a male donor in good health and CMV-seronegative.

For this clone: Additional DNA sequences in this sample encode the identical CDR3. The chain links TRBV4-3 to TRBJ1-5; possibly TRBD1 for D (6 bases). V was shortened by 3 bases and J by 4 bases, with 10 bases between the two germline ends. The CDR3 is 14 residues long. Germline V gene sequence: CDR1 LGHNA, CDR2 YSLEER. The CDR3 spells CASSQGAGNQPQHF. The CDR3 coding sequence is TGCGCCAGCAGCCAGGGGGCTGGTAATCAGCCCCAGCATTTT.

V gene TRBV15 combines with J gene TRBJ1-4; D perhaps matches TRBD1 (6 bases). V was shortened by 0 bases and J by 8 bases, with 16 bases between the two germline ends. Looked up from germline, CDR1 is LNHNV and CDR2 is YYDKDF (reference sequence). This CDR3 comprises 16 residues. The CDR3 sequence is CATSRDFPTQGEKLFF. DNA of the CDR3: TGTGCCACCAGCAGAGATTTCCCTACCCAGGGGGAAAAACTGTTTTTT.

This sequence joins TRBV14 and TRBJ2-7, with 8 bases matching TRBD1. The germline gives CDR1 SGHDN, CDR2 FVKESK. This CDR3 region has 14 residues. The trim removed 4 bases at V and 7 bases at J, leaving 9 bases unmatched. The CDR3 spells CASSPDRGIREQYF. The CDR3 DNA reads TGTGCCAGCAGCCCCGACAGGGGAATCCGAGAGCAGTACTTC.

The chain has TRBV7-2 and TRBJ1-2; a possible D gene is TRBD1 (6 bases). Germline V lookup: CDR1 SGHTA, CDR2 FQGNSA. The CDR3 covers 15 residues. Deletions cut 5 bases from V and 3 bases from J, with 16 bases between. The CDR3 DNA follows: TGTGCCAGCAGCGTCCCGCCGGACAGACACTATGGCTACACCTTC. Its protein product is CASSVPPDRHYGYTF.

The rearrangement joins TRBV19 to TRBJ1-5; 7 positions agree with TRBD1. The J segment lost 3 bases and the V segment lost 5 bases, leaving 4 bases of the junction unmatched. This CDR3 contains 14 residues. From germline, CDR1 is LNHDA and CDR2 SQIVND (reference sequence). CDR3 sequence: CASSHDRDNQPQHF. The CDR3 coding sequence is TGTGCCAGTAGTCACGACAGGGACAATCAGCCCCAGCATTTT.

This chain connects TRBV20-1 to TRBJ1-2; perhaps TRBD1 as D (5 bases). The CDR3 has 11 residues. V was shortened by 4 bases and J by 8 bases, with 11 bases between the two germline ends. Germline V gene lookup returns CDR1 DFQATT and CDR2 SNEGSKA (reference sequence). The DNA of the CDR3 is TGCAGTGCTACCAGATCAGGGGGCTACACCTTC. It encodes CSATRSGGYTF.

The V gene is TRBV28, the J gene TRBJ1-5; the D gene is possibly TRBD1 (5 bases). With 3 bases removed from V and 3 bases from J, the gap between germline ends came to 12 bases. The CDR3 contains 15 residues. CDR1 is MDHEN, CDR2 SYDVKM, per germline. CDR3 sequence reads: CASSLLGGTNQPQHF. The CDR3 bases are TGTGCCAGCAGTTTGTTGGGAGGGACCAATCAGCCCCAGCATTTT.

The genes are TRBV6-5 and TRBJ2-3; no clear D gene. CDR3 length: 15 amino acids. The germline V gene has CDR1 MNHEY and CDR2 SVGAGI. V was cut by 5 bases and J by 0 bases, with 12 bases left in between. The CDR3 DNA sequence: TGTGCCAGCAGTACCCTTTTACAGAGCACAGATACGCAGTATTTT. It codes for CASSTLLQSTDTQYF.

The J gene is TRBJ1-2, the V gene TRBV4-3; 7 bases line up with TRBD1. Germline V gene sequence: CDR1 LGHNA, CDR2 YSLEER. Losses at the gene ends were 2 bases for V and 8 bases for J; bases not matched to a gene: 17. CDR3 length: 17 amino acids. CDR3 nucleotides: TGCGCCAGCAGCCAACGAACCCAGGGGGATGGTACAAAGGGCTACACCTTC. Translation: CASSQRTQGDGTKGYTF.

V usage is TRBV5-8 and J usage is TRBJ1-2, with 8 bases identical to TRBD1. This CDR3 has 14 amino acids. CDR1 is SGHTS and CDR2 is YDEGEE in the germline V gene. The junction had 6 bases not matched to a gene; V was cut back by 3 bases and J by 5 bases. The CDR3 coding sequence is TGTGCCAGCAGCTGGACAGGGCCCTTTTATGGCTACACCTTC. Encoded protein: CASSWTGPFYGYTF. Variable domain in full (rest from reference TRBV5-8 and TRBJ1-2): EAGVTQSPTHLIKTRGQQATLRCSPISGHTSVYWYQQALGLGLQFLLWYDEGEERNRGNFPPRFSGRQFPNYSSELNVNALELEDSALYLCASSWTGPFYGYTFGSGTRLTVV.

The chain joins TRBV28 to TRBJ2-7; D not resolved. Germline V CDR1 and CDR2: MDHEN, SYDVKM. This CDR3 comprises 11 residues. The V end lost 4 bases, the J end lost 7 bases, and 8 bases lay between the germline ends. The CDR3 here is CASSSSWEQYF. CDR3 nucleotide sequence: TGTGCCAGCAGTTCGAGCTGGGAGCAGTACTTC.

This clone was counted a few times. This chain links TRBV27 with TRBJ2-7, with 9 nucleotides matching TRBD2. The V and J ends lost 5 bases and 2 bases, in that order; junction bases with no gene match: 4. Looked up from germline, CDR1 is MNHEY and CDR2 is SMNVEV (reference sequence). The CDR3 contains 14 residues. CDR3 residues: CASSASGTPYEQYF. CDR3 sequence (DNA): TGTGCCAGCAGTGCTAGCGGGACCCCCTACGAGCAGTACTTC.

This chain joins TRBV25-1 and TRBJ1-1; no firm D call. Between the trimmed V and J ends, which lost 3 bases and 1 base, there was a span of 9 bases. The CDR3 has 14 amino acids. CDR1 is MGHDK and CDR2 is SYGVNS in the germline V gene. The CDR3 DNA sequence: TGTGCCAGCAGTGATGGCGGGAAGAACACTGAAGCTTTCTTT. The encoded protein is CASSDGGKNTEAFF.

The chain recombines TRBV27 with TRBJ2-4; 9 bases align to TRBD1. V shed 3 bases and J 4 bases; nucleotides not matched to a gene: 1. The CDR3 sequence is 14 residues long. Germline values: CDR1 MNHEY, CDR2 SMNVEV (reference sequence). The CDR3 bases are TGTGCCAGCAGTTTGGGGACAGGGAAAAACATTCAGTACTTC. Translating it yields CASSLGTGKNIQYF.

This clone came up a few times. V is TRBV4-3 and J is TRBJ2-5; 12 positions agree with TRBD2. CDR1 is LGHNA, CDR2 YSLEER, per germline. The J segment lost 2 bases and the V segment lost 4 bases, leaving 5 bases of the junction unmatched. This CDR3 region has 16 residues. This chain's CDR3 is CASSPGLAGKQETQYF. In DNA, the CDR3 is TGCGCCAGCAGCCCCGGACTAGCGGGGAAACAAGAGACCCAGTACTTC.

V and J are TRBV5-4 and TRBJ2-3; D is perhaps TRBD1 (5 bases). The CDR3 runs 14 residues. Trimming cost V 4 bases and J 5 bases, with 14 bases left between them. Germline CDR1 and CDR2: SGHNT and YYREEE (reference sequence). CDR3 sequence: CASSRRQSEDTQYF. Written as DNA, the CDR3 is TGTGCCAGCAGCAGAAGACAGTCCGAAGATACGCAGTATTTT.

This clone was picked up a small number of times. The chain has TRBV7-2 and TRBJ2-2; D is ambiguous. Germline V gene data show CDR1 as SGHTA and CDR2 as FQGNSA. The CDR3 has 14 amino acids. Trimming left V 5 bases short and J 1 base short, with 8 bases between. CDR3 in amino acids: CASSRRRNTGELFF. CDR3 nucleotide sequence: TGTGCCAGCAGCCGACGGAGGAACACCGGGGAGCTGTTTTTT.

The sample holds one count of this clone. This sequence joins TRBV9 and TRBJ1-1; D not resolved. Germline lookup yields CDR1 SGDLS and CDR2 YYNGEE. V lost 0 bases and J lost 5, with 17 bases in between. The length of the CDR3 is 16 residues. The CDR3 coding sequence is TGTGCCAGCAGCGTAGTACGGCCTACAAGAGGGACTGAAGCTTTCTTT. The encoded protein is CASSVVRPTRGTEAFF. Complete variable domain (other parts from reference TRBV9 and TRBJ1-1): DSGVTQTPKHLITATGQRVTLRCSPRSGDLSVYWYQQSLDQGLQFLIQYYNGEERAKGNILERFSAQQFPDLHSELNLSSLELGDSALYFCASSVVRPTRGTEAFFGQGTRLTVV.

This clone has a handful of counts. The chain carries TRBV28 and TRBJ1-1; D possibly corresponds to TRBD1 (5 bases). The CDR3 totals 12 residues. Germline CDR1 reads MDHEN; CDR2 reads SYDVKM. The V end was cut by 6 bases, the J end by 5 bases, with 10 bases between. The CDR3: CASSTGGTEAFF. The CDR3 region has the DNA TGTGCCAGCAGCACCGGGGGAACTGAAGCTTTCTTT.

This chain connects TRBV9 to TRBJ1-5; the D is unclear. CDR1 is SGDLS and CDR2 is YYNGEE in the germline V gene. This CDR3 is built from 20 residues. Between the trimmed V and J ends, which lost 2 bases and 0 bases, there was a span of 24 bases. The DNA of the CDR3 is TGTGCCAGCAGCGTCGTCCCGGGATCCCATTATCTATATAGCAATCAGCCCCAGCATTTT. Translation gives CASSVVPGSHYLYSNQPQHF.

Comments on this clone: Distinct nucleotide sequences in the sample also encode this CDR3. The chain couples TRBV11-2 to TRBJ2-7; TRBD1 matches 8 bases. With 3 bases clipped from V and 2 bases from J, the junction kept 6 bases outside the gene matches. CDR1 SGHAT and CDR2 FQNNGV come from the germline V gene. This CDR3 spans 15 amino acids. The CDR3 sequence: CASSLGTGGTYEQYF. DNA of the CDR3: TGTGCCAGCAGCTTGGGCACAGGGGGTACCTACGAGCAGTACTTC.

This clone was picked up one time. The chain is built from TRBV28 and TRBJ1-2, with D unresolved. CDR3 length equals 15 residues. Deletions cut 7 bases from V and 4 bases from J, with 19 bases between. Germline values: CDR1 MDHEN, CDR2 SYDVKM. CDR3: CASISFGSGLYGYTF. CDR3 nucleotides: TGTGCCAGCATTAGTTTCGGGAGTGGTCTCTATGGCTACACCTTC.

The rearrangement joins TRBV9 to TRBJ2-3; D not certain. Germline V CDR1 and CDR2: SGDLS, YYNGEE. CDR3 length equals 15 residues. The germline V and J ends were trimmed by 0 bases and 2 bases, with 10 bases remaining between them. CDR3 region: CASSVGVAVTDTQYF. The CDR3 DNA reads as TGTGCCAGCAGCGTAGGTGTTGCGGTCACAGATACGCAGTATTTT.

This sequence joins TRBV11-2 and TRBJ1-2; D unresolved. Germline V lookup: CDR1 SGHAT, CDR2 FQNNGV. The ends were cut back, 6 bases at V and 4 bases at J, with 9 bases in the middle. The CDR3 consists of 12 residues. CDR3 bases: TGTGCCAGCAGATCGGGGTTCTATGGCTACACCTTC. Translated: CASRSGFYGYTF.

This clone has only a few counts. The V and J genes are TRBV7-2 and TRBJ2-7, with a weak D call TRBD2 (5 bases). The V gene's germline CDR1 is SGHTA and CDR2 FQGNSA. Trimming removed 0 bases at V and 5 bases at J, with 8 bases between. The CDR3 loop spans 13 amino acids. CDR3 nucleotide sequence: TGTGCCAGCAGCTTAGCAGGCGGGCACGAGCAGTACTTC. It translates to CASSLAGGHEQYF.

This clone came up a few times. The chain carries TRBV5-8 and TRBJ2-2; no firm D call. CDR1 and CDR2 (germline): SGHTS, YDEGEE. This CDR3 is 13 amino acids long. V was cut by 5 bases and J by 0 bases, with 5 bases left in between. This CDR3 reads CASSGPNTGELFF. The CDR3 coding sequence is TGTGCCAGCAGTGGGCCGAACACCGGGGAGCTGTTTTTT.

This chain joins TRBV5-1 and TRBJ2-5; possible D gene TRBD2, 6 bases. Germline V CDR1 and CDR2: SGHRS, YFSETQ. Trimming left V 0 bases short and J 1 base short, with 10 bases between. There are 15 residues in the CDR3. CDR3 sequence reads: CASSLVVGGQETQYF. The CDR3 nucleotides are TGCGCCAGCAGCTTGGTAGTCGGGGGCCAAGAGACCCAGTACTTC.